The clone carrying this TCR beta chain was detected only a few times. What it binds is unknown. The entirety of the isolated RNA underwent reverse transcription, so expressed TCRB transcripts were sequenced. Only in-frame clones appear in the TCRdb table, and some are missing; sequencing was by immunoSEQ multiplex PCR. This table holds a few hundred thousand clones, roughly 12% found once. The sample is drawn from a study of beta chain features in type 1 diabetes. Whole-study findings and limits: At VDJ recombination sites, type 1 diabetes patients had fewer insertions and more deleted nucleotides.

Specimen: naive CD4+ T cells from blood. The clonotype comes from a young man in good health.

The CDR3 spells CASSQEGLAATDTQYF. CDR3 nucleotide sequence: TGTGCCAGCAGCCAGGAGGGCCTAGCGGCCACAGATACGCAGTATTTT. The chain carries TRBV7-6 and TRBJ2-3; 7 bases line up with TRBD2. The CDR3 totals 16 residues. Germline V CDR1 and CDR2: SGHVS, FNYEAQ. V dropped 5 bases and J dropped 2; count of bases not matched to a gene: 10.